Each of the 2 T cell receptor beta chains below was sequenced from the same sample in a study of blood T cell repertoires in COVID-19. Assay used: immunoSEQ multiplex PCR; TCRdb lists only in-frame clones, some missing. The data hold approximately 130,000 clones, with roughly 86% observed a single time. The sample was peripheral blood. These receptors all come from a woman aged 45-60 years who had recovered from COVID-19.

This clone was found once. The chain uses TRBV7-2 and TRBJ2-7; the D gene is possibly TRBD1 (5 bases). The ends were cut back, 5 bases at V and 5 bases at J, with 16 bases in the middle. This CDR3 has 14 residues. Germline CDR1 and CDR2: SGHTA and FQGNSA. CDR3 bases: TGTGCCAGCAGCCTAACTCCCCAGGGAAACGAGCAGTACTTC. Encoded protein: CASSLTPQGNEQYF.

The chain has TRBV5-1 and TRBJ2-3; maybe TRBD2 (6 bases). In germline, CDR1 is SGHRS, CDR2 YFSETQ. The germline V and J ends were trimmed by 6 bases and 2 bases, with 10 bases remaining between them. The CDR3 is 13 residues long. As DNA, the CDR3 is TGCGCCAGCAATCGGGGGACCACAGATACGCAGTATTTT. It translates to CASNRGTTDTQYF.